What follows are 24 T cell receptor beta chains derived from one specimen sequenced in a study of cytomegalovirus exposure and HLA in healthy donors. The PCR used 60 Vbeta and 13 Jbeta primers. Sequencing used immunoSEQ multiplex PCR; TCRdb keeps in-frame clones, though not all of them. Found here are about 98,000 clones, around 75% of them singletons; the top ten hold 9.5% to 12%. Sequenced sample: PBMCs. The receptors were gathered from a man between 18 and 35 years old in good health and CMV-seropositive.

The chain recombines TRBV27 with TRBJ2-3; a weak D match, TRBD1 (5 bases). The ends were cut back, 6 bases at V and 0 bases at J, with 10 bases in the middle. There are 14 residues in the CDR3. Germline CDR1 is MNHEY and CDR2 is SMNVEV (reference sequence). In nucleotides, the CDR3 is TGTGCCAGCAGCACAGGTCTTAGCACAGATACGCAGTATTTT. This codes for CASSTGLSTDTQYF.

This chain joins TRBV9 and TRBJ2-7, with 8 bases identical to TRBD2. CDR1 and CDR2 (germline): SGDLS, YYNGEE. V shed 0 bases, J shed 2 bases, and the junction held 4 bases outside the gene matches. The CDR3 covers 15 residues. The CDR3: CASSVAGGAPYEQYF. DNA of the CDR3: TGTGCCAGCAGCGTAGCGGGGGGGGCACCCTACGAGCAGTACTTC.

The table lists this clone with a few counts. This rearrangement joins TRBV28 to TRBJ2-1; D possibly corresponds to TRBD2 (5 bases). The V and J ends lost 4 bases and 5 bases respectively, with 15 bases between them. The CDR3 is 15 amino acids. Per germline, CDR1 MDHEN and CDR2 SYDVKM. The CDR3 nucleotides are TGTGCCAGCAGTTCTCGAATGGGGAGTAACAATGAGCAGTTCTTC. Translating it yields CASSSRMGSNNEQFF.

Details on this clone: This specimen includes other DNA sequences encoding the same CDR3. The chain joins TRBV28 to TRBJ2-1, with 11 bases that match TRBD2. V lost 6 bases, J lost 5 bases, and 6 bases stayed unmatched. CDR3 length: 15 amino acids. The germline V gene has CDR1 MDHEN and CDR2 SYDVKM. The CDR3 loop is CASSLLAGGNNEQFF. The CDR3 nucleotides are TGTGCCAGCAGCCTCCTAGCGGGGGGAAACAATGAGCAGTTCTTC.

This chain links TRBV30 with TRBJ1-1; 7 bases agree with TRBD1. The J segment lost 0 bases and the V segment lost 6 bases, leaving 7 bases of the junction unmatched. This CDR3 region has 14 residues. The germline V gene has CDR1 GTSNPN and CDR2 SVGIG (reference sequence). CDR3 nucleotide sequence: TGTGCCTGCAGTCGTGGGACAGTGAACACTGAAGCTTTCTTT. It specifies CACSRGTVNTEAFF.

This clone has more than one count but fewer than ten. The chain has TRBV6-1 and TRBJ1-4, with a weak D call TRBD1 (5 bases). The germline V gene has CDR1 MNHNS and CDR2 SASEGT. The CDR3 has 16 amino acids. The V end lost 4 bases, the J end lost 2 bases, and 14 bases lay between the germline ends. The CDR3 nucleotides are TGTGCCAGCAGTGTCTATTGGGGGGATACTAATGAAAAACTGTTTTTT. Residues: CASSVYWGDTNEKLFF.

The chain uses TRBV5-1 and TRBJ2-3, with D possibly TRBD2 on 5 matching bases. The germline gives CDR1 SGHRS, CDR2 YFSETQ. Trimming stripped 7 bases from V and 3 bases from J, with 6 bases between. This CDR3 is built from 11 residues. DNA of the CDR3: TGCGCCAGCGGACTTACAGATACGCAGTATTTT. Translating it yields CASGLTDTQYF.

The J gene is TRBJ1-2, the V gene TRBV5-4; 8 bases agree with TRBD1. CDR3 length: 13 amino acids. Germline CDR1 SGHNT, CDR2 YYREEE (reference sequence). J was trimmed by 6 bases and V by 5 bases; bases with no gene match: 6. The CDR3 coding sequence is TGTGCCAGCAGGTCAGGACAGGGCCATGGCTACACCTTC. Its protein product is CASRSGQGHGYTF.

The count of this clone is one. The CDR3 spells CASSFHDEQYF. In DNA, the CDR3 is TGTGCCAGCAGCTTTCATGACGAGCAGTACTTC. This chain links TRBV5-8 with TRBJ2-7; D call uncertain. This CDR3 comprises 11 residues. Per germline, CDR1 SGHTS and CDR2 YDEGEE. The V end was cut by 2 bases, the J end by 5 bases, with 5 bases between.

V usage is TRBV28 and J usage is TRBJ2-5, with 11 bases that match TRBD2. The V gene end was trimmed by 8 bases and the J gene end by 5 bases; junction bases not matched to a gene: 7. Germline lookup yields CDR1 MDHEN and CDR2 SYDVKM. The length of the CDR3 is 14 residues. The CDR3 DNA reads TGTGCCAGCCGGCTAGCGGGGGGAGCGGAGACCCAGTACTTC. Translating gives CASRLAGGAETQYF.

The chain carries TRBV6-5 and TRBJ2-1; weak D call: TRBD1 (5 bases). The CDR3 consists of 11 residues. Deletions cut 8 bases from V and 7 bases from J, with 9 bases between. Per the germline V gene, CDR1 is MNHEY and CDR2 is SVGAGI. The CDR3 coding sequence is TGTGCCAGCTTTAGGGGAAATGAGCAGTTCTTC. This gives the protein CASFRGNEQFF.

This clone was recorded a few times. V is TRBV27 and J is TRBJ2-1; 13 nucleotides line up with TRBD2. Germline CDR1 MNHEY, CDR2 SMNVEV (reference sequence). The CDR3 contains 16 residues. V lost 6 bases, J lost 10 bases, and 12 bases stayed unmatched. CDR3 residues: CASRPRTSGGGREQFF. CDR3 in DNA: TGTGCCAGCAGACCCCGGACTAGCGGGGGAGGAAGAGAGCAGTTCTTC.

The genes are TRBV2 and TRBJ2-1; maybe TRBD2 (6 bases). Germline-derived CDR1 and CDR2 are SNHLY and FYNNEI. This CDR3 has 13 residues. V lost 4 bases, J lost 4 bases, and 8 bases lay in between. The CDR3 protein is CASSGGTYNEQFF. The CDR3 DNA reads TGTGCCAGCAGTGGCGGGACTTACAATGAGCAGTTCTTC.

The gene calls are TRBV27 and TRBJ1-4; a weak D match, TRBD1 (5 bases). Germline CDR1 reads MNHEY; CDR2 reads SMNVEV (reference sequence). This CDR3 has 15 amino acids. Trimming left V 3 bases short and J 4 bases short, with 12 bases between. DNA for the CDR3: TGTGCCAGCAGTTTTATGGGGCTGGGTAATGAAAAACTGTTTTTT. This encodes CASSFMGLGNEKLFF. The complete variable domain, with remaining parts taken from reference TRBV27 and TRBJ1-4, reads EAQVTQNPRYLITVTGKKLTVTCSQNMNHEYMSWYRQDPGLGLRQIYYSMNVEVTDKGDVPEGYKVSRKEKRNFPLILESPSPNQTSLYFCASSFMGLGNEKLFFGSGTQLSVL.

The chain uses TRBV5-1 and TRBJ1-1; no clear D gene. The CDR3 length is 14 residues. V lost 4 bases and J 0 bases, leaving 10 bases between the germline ends. In germline, CDR1 is SGHRS, CDR2 YFSETQ. The CDR3 protein is CASSRLNMNTEAFF. Here the CDR3 DNA reads TGCGCCAGCAGCAGACTGAACATGAACACTGAAGCTTTCTTT.

The chain has TRBV11-2 and TRBJ2-7; D is possibly TRBD1 (6 bases). V was clipped by 3 bases and J by 3 bases, with 9 bases between them. There are 13 residues in the CDR3. The V gene's germline CDR1 is SGHAT and CDR2 FQNNGV. CDR3: CASSFLGGYEQYF. CDR3 DNA: TGTGCCAGCAGCTTCCTAGGGGGCTACGAGCAGTACTTC.

The CDR3 sequence is CAWSPTELYSNQPQHF. The CDR3 DNA reads TGTGCCTGGAGCCCGACAGAGCTTTATAGCAATCAGCCCCAGCATTTT. The rearrangement joins TRBV30 to TRBJ1-5; D is perhaps TRBD1 (5 bases). V was clipped by 3 bases and J by 0 bases, with 15 bases between them. CDR1 and CDR2 (germline): GTSNPN, SVGIG (reference sequence). CDR3 length equals 16 residues.

A single count supports this clone. V is TRBV6-5 and J is TRBJ1-5; 8 bases align to TRBD1. This CDR3 spans 16 amino acids. The germline V gene has CDR1 MNHEY and CDR2 SVGAGI. V gave up 0 bases and J gave up 4 bases; unmatched junction bases: 5. CDR3 loop: CASSYSNRGLNQPQHF. DNA for the CDR3: TGTGCCAGCAGTTACTCGAACAGGGGGTTGAATCAGCCCCAGCATTTT.

The V gene is TRBV19, the J gene TRBJ1-2, with 9 positions matching TRBD1. Germline V lookup: CDR1 LNHDA, CDR2 SQIVND (reference sequence). The V gene end was trimmed by 8 bases and the J gene end by 4 bases; junction bases not matched to a gene: 2. The CDR3 consists of 12 residues. DNA for the CDR3: TGTGCCAGTCGGGACAGGGCCTATGGCTACACCTTC. Protein product: CASRDRAYGYTF.

The chain recombines TRBV10-3 with TRBJ2-3; TRBD2 agrees at 7 bases. The CDR3 length is 16 residues. The V gene end was trimmed by 8 bases and the J gene end by 1 base; junction bases not matched to a gene: 12. Germline V gives CDR1 ENHRY, CDR2 SYGVKD. The CDR3: CAIGRAGPPRTDTQYF. CDR3 in DNA: TGTGCCATCGGGAGGGCGGGGCCTCCCCGCACAGATACGCAGTATTTT.

CDR3 nucleotide sequence: TGTGCCAGCAGCGTAGGAGGTCCCTACGAGCAGTACTTC. Translated: CASSVGGPYEQYF. The chain uses TRBV9 and TRBJ2-7; D is unresolved. The CDR3 extends over 13 amino acids. From germline, CDR1 is SGDLS and CDR2 YYNGEE. The ends were cut back, 0 bases at V and 2 bases at J, with 6 bases in the middle.

This clone was seen just once. The rearrangement joins TRBV27 to TRBJ1-4, with 8 nucleotides matching TRBD1. Germline trimming cut 8 bases from V and 0 bases from J; bases unmatched to any gene: 2. The CDR3 runs to 14 residues. Germline assignment: CDR1 MNHEY and CDR2 SMNVEV (reference sequence). Here the CDR3 reads CASSTGATNEKLFF. The CDR3 nucleotides are TGTGCCAGCTCGACAGGGGCAACTAATGAAAAACTGTTTTTT.

The chain joins TRBV7-8 to TRBJ1-3, with 7 bases lining up with TRBD1. CDR1 is SGHVS, CDR2 FQNEAQ, per germline. Trimming took 5 bases from V and 2 from J; bases not matched to a gene: 6. The CDR3 consists of 15 residues. CDR3 sequence: CASSTGTVPGNTIYF. In DNA form, the CDR3 reads TGTGCCAGCAGCACCGGGACAGTCCCTGGAAACACCATATATTTT.

V is TRBV7-8 and J is TRBJ2-2; 8 bases map to TRBD1. Looked up from germline, CDR1 is SGHVS and CDR2 is FQNEAQ. The CDR3 runs to 16 residues. The V and J ends lost 2 bases and 6 bases, in that order; junction bases with no gene match: 8. CDR3 sequence: CASSLILTGVAGELFF. The CDR3 region has the DNA TGTGCCAGCAGCTTAATCCTGACAGGGGTGGCCGGGGAGCTGTTTTTT.